This is a list of T cell receptor beta chains from one sample in a study of blood T cell repertoires in COVID-19. Some clones are missing from TCRdb's copy, which holds only in-frame ones; the method was immunoSEQ multiplex PCR. Of some 260,000 clones listed, around 89% are singletons. Sample: PBMCs or T cells enriched from blood (not recorded which). These receptors were obtained from a man between 35 and 55 years old who had recovered from COVID-19. CDR3s include the opening cysteine and the closing phenylalanine or tryptophan. D genes are given only for firm matches.

v_call	j_call	d_call	cdr3_aa
TRBV7-9	TRBJ2-7	NA	CAAGSYEQYF
TRBV29-1	TRBJ2-1	TRBD2	CSTEPGTSGYNEQFF
TRBV4-1	TRBJ2-1	TRBD1	CASSRPRDSYNEQFF
TRBV11-2	TRBJ2-1	TRBD2	CASSLEPGLAINNEQFF
TRBV5-5	TRBJ2-5	TRBD2	CASSLLREEWETQYF
TRBV28	TRBJ2-1	TRBD2	CASRWTSGRAHNEQFF
TRBV5-1	TRBJ2-5	TRBD2	CASCLSGRAWETQYF
TRBV7-3	TRBJ2-1	TRBD2	CASSRGGGTYNEQFF
TRBV7-2	TRBJ1-2	NA	CASSLAQGAPNYGYTF
TRBV30	TRBJ2-1	TRBD1	CACIFVRPGQGLVKEQFF
TRBV15	TRBJ2-1	TRBD2	CATSRGGGSGGLSYNEQFF
TRBV6-6	TRBJ2-1	TRBD2	CASSPVEASGRNNEQFF
TRBV11-1	TRBJ2-5	TRBD1	CASSSTGWETQYF
TRBV27	TRBJ1-5	NA	CASSLAGVNQPQHF
TRBV27	TRBJ1-4	TRBD1	CASSSSYRGNEKLFF
TRBV3-1/TRBV3-2	TRBJ1-5	NA	CASSQGPPHNNQPQHF
TRBV6-4	TRBJ1-6	NA	CASSEAGLVNSPLHF
TRBV29-1	TRBJ1-1	NA	CSARTAGNTEAFF
TRBV2	TRBJ2-7	TRBD1	CASRPLTGVSEQYF
TRBV4-2	TRBJ2-3	NA	CASSQVGGSTDTQYF
TRBV19	TRBJ1-1	NA	CASSIRGGIMNTEAFF
TRBV2	TRBJ2-3	TRBD2	CASSPRTSWDTQYF
TRBV5-4	TRBJ2-1	TRBD1	CASSENVWGTGREQFF